The sequence of this T cell receptor (beta chain) was determined in a study of blood T cells in healthy people across ages. The use of a sample-barcoded 5' primer and a J-beta primer mix characterized a second PCR of roughly 6 to 11 cycles. Via MiXCR, TCRdb re-called the 5' RACE reads, giving one row per CDR3 protein. The sample shows about 640,000 distinct CDR3 sequences, roughly 50% of them seen only once. Researchers isolated at least 6.5 million PBMCs per sample. The CDR3 covers 13 residues. Germline V lookup: CDR1 SNHLY, CDR2 FYNNEI. V was shortened by 10 bases and J by 5 bases, with 18 bases between the two germline ends.

The chain links TRBV2 to TRBJ2-7, with D possibly being TRBD1 (6 bases). Sequencing was carried out using blood. The receptor was isolated from a man in his sixties in good health. The CDR3 is CANRNRGWHEQYF. DNA for the CDR3: TGTGCCAACAGGAATAGGGGGTGGCACGAGCAGTACTTC.